These 26 T cell receptor beta chains share one sample of origin, sequenced in a study of blood T cell repertoires in COVID-19. The table came from immunoSEQ multiplex PCR; TCRdb's copy has only in-frame clones and leaves some out. The top ten clones hold 4.8% of a sample with around 60,000 clones, 72% of them seen once. The specimen was peripheral blood. The receptors were sampled from a woman between 70 and 85 years old with COVID-19, enrolled during active disease.

A few counts support this clone. The V and J genes are TRBV5-1 and TRBJ1-2; a possible D gene is TRBD1 (6 bases). The V end was cut by 4 bases, the J end by 8 bases, with 24 bases between. Germline CDR1 SGHRS, CDR2 YFSETQ. CDR3 length equals 16 residues. The CDR3 DNA reads as TGCGCCAGCAGCCTTGGTACGTCAGGGGACGTGAAAGGCTACACCTTC. Translating it yields CASSLGTSGDVKGYTF.

The chain couples TRBV15 to TRBJ1-5; the match to TRBD1 covers 7 bases. V shed 3 bases and J 7 bases; nucleotides not matched to a gene: 6. The CDR3 totals 14 residues. Germline assignment: CDR1 LNHNV and CDR2 YYDKDF (reference sequence). CDR3 nucleotide sequence: TGTGCCACCAGCAGCGAAACAGGGGCCCAGCCCCAGCATTTT. This translates into CATSSETGAQPQHF.

The chain couples TRBV21-1 to TRBJ2-7; the D segment call TRBD1 is taken from the table without a DNA check. TRBV21-1 is labeled a pseudogene. The CDR3 extends over 12 amino acids. The CDR3 nucleotides are TGTGCCAGCAGCAAATCAGGGTACGAGCAGTACGTC. The encoded protein is CASSKSGYEQYV.

The chain couples TRBV7-9 to TRBJ1-4; D is unresolved. There are 14 residues in the CDR3. Looked up from germline, CDR1 is SEHNR and CDR2 is FQNEAQ (reference sequence). Trimming pared 3 bases from V and 0 bases from J, leaving 5 bases between. The CDR3: CASSFFATNEKLFF. In DNA, the CDR3 is TGTGCCAGCAGCTTCTTTGCAACTAATGAAAAACTGTTTTTT.

V gene TRBV19 combines with J gene TRBJ2-1; TRBD2 agrees at 11 bases. The germline gives CDR1 LNHDA, CDR2 SQIVND (reference sequence). The CDR3 loop spans 14 amino acids. The ends lost 2 bases at V and 6 bases at J; junction bases unmatched: 0. The CDR3 here is CASSITSGSNEQFF. CDR3 bases: TGTGCCAGTAGTATAACTAGCGGGAGCAATGAGCAGTTCTTC.

The CDR3 spells CASSSRRQGGPTSNQPQHF. The CDR3 DNA reads TGTGCCAGTAGTTCCCGGAGACAGGGAGGCCCTACTAGCAATCAGCCCCAGCATTTT. The chain joins TRBV19 to TRBJ1-5; TRBD1 agrees at 7 bases. Germline lookup yields CDR1 LNHDA and CDR2 SQIVND (reference sequence). V lost 5 bases and J lost 0; bases outside the gene matches: 16. This CDR3 contains 19 residues.

This chain connects TRBV9 to TRBJ1-5; D not resolved. CDR1 is SGDLS, CDR2 YYNGEE, per germline. There are 13 residues in the CDR3. V lost 0 bases to trimming and J lost 9 bases, with 10 bases between them. The CDR3 sequence is CASSVDKEGPQHF. The DNA of the CDR3 is TGTGCCAGCAGCGTAGATAAAGAGGGGCCCCAGCATTTT. Filled out from reference TRBV9 and TRBJ1-5, the complete variable domain reads DSGVTQTPKHLITATGQRVTLRCSPRSGDLSVYWYQQSLDQGLQFLIQYYNGEERAKGNILERFSAQQFPDLHSELNLSSLELGDSALYFCASSVDKEGPQHFGDGTRLSIL.

The chain recombines TRBV12-2 with TRBJ2-7; the table gives TRBD1 as D, unverified against the DNA. TRBV12-2 is flagged as a pseudogene. This CDR3 comprises 14 residues. CDR3 in DNA: TGTGCAAGTCGCTCCTTGGGCGACTCCTACGAGCAGTACGTC. Its translation: CASRSLGDSYEQYV.

V gene TRBV7-2 combines with J gene TRBJ2-7; 12 bases match TRBD2. The J segment lost 3 bases and the V segment lost 5 bases, leaving 8 bases of the junction unmatched. Germline CDR1 is SGHTA and CDR2 is FQGNSA. The length of the CDR3 is 16 residues. CDR3 in DNA: TGTGCCAGCAGCCTAGTGTCTAGCGGGGGGGGCTACGAGCAGTACTTC. It is translated as CASSLVSSGGGYEQYF.

V gene TRBV7-6 combines with J gene TRBJ2-1, with 8 bases aligning to TRBD2. The V gene end was trimmed by 2 bases and the J gene end by 0 bases; junction bases not matched to a gene: 9. The CDR3 runs 18 residues. Germline CDR1 reads SGHVS; CDR2 reads FNYEAQ. CDR3 DNA: TGTGCCAGCAGCTTATTGGCTAGCGGGCCTAGCTCCTACAATGAGCAGTTCTTC. This codes for CASSLLASGPSSYNEQFF.

Only one count was recorded for this clone. This rearrangement joins TRBV10-3 to TRBJ2-3, with D tentatively TRBD1 (5 bases). CDR3 length: 15 amino acids. V gave up 1 base and J gave up 4 bases, with 12 bases separating them. Per germline, CDR1 ENHRY and CDR2 SYGVKD. The CDR3 nucleotides are TGTGCCATCAGTGAGTTTACGACAGACGCAGATACGCAGTATTTT. This gives the protein CAISEFTTDADTQYF.

This chain uses TRBV7-2 with TRBJ2-5, with 8 bases matching TRBD1. Germline V CDR1 and CDR2: SGHTA, FQGNSA. The CDR3 covers 14 residues. V was clipped by 5 bases and J by 7 bases; unmatched bases: 9. The CDR3, as DNA: TGTGCCAGCAGCCCGACAGGGGCGACCGGGACCCAGTACTTC. This encodes CASSPTGATGTQYF.

This clone was detected a few times. The V and J genes are TRBV27 and TRBJ2-3; TRBD1 matches 8 bases. The CDR3 is 15 residues long. Germline values: CDR1 MNHEY, CDR2 SMNVEV (reference sequence). The ends lost 3 bases at V and 5 bases at J; junction bases unmatched: 7. The CDR3 sequence: CASSFRAGGRDTQYF. In DNA form, the CDR3 reads TGTGCCAGCAGTTTCCGGGCAGGGGGCAGAGATACGCAGTATTTT.

This clone was observed a handful of times. The chain combines TRBV5-6 with TRBJ2-7, with 9 positions matching TRBD1. This CDR3 has 14 amino acids. The J segment lost 6 bases and the V segment lost 3 bases, leaving 7 bases of the junction unmatched. Germline CDR1 is SGHDT and CDR2 is YYEEEE. CDR3 DNA sequence: TGTGCCAGCAGCTCCGACAGGGGGTTCGCCGAGCAGTACGTC. Translating gives CASSSDRGFAEQYV.

This chain links TRBV7-3 with TRBJ1-6, with 7 bases identical to TRBD1. From germline, CDR1 is SGHTA and CDR2 FQGTGA. The V gene end was trimmed by 5 bases and the J gene end by 7 bases; junction bases not matched to a gene: 2. CDR3 length: 13 amino acids. CDR3 nucleotides: TGTGCCAGCAGCCCGGGACAGAATTCACCCCTCCACTTT. Protein product: CASSPGQNSPLHF.

The chain carries TRBV10-3 and TRBJ1-4; D possibly corresponds to TRBD1 (5 bases). The V gene's germline CDR1 is ENHRY and CDR2 SYGVKD. Trimming took 10 bases from V and 8 from J, leaving 20 bases between them. The CDR3 runs to 14 residues. In DNA, the CDR3 is TGTGCCACCCAAAGGGAGTCTGGGGGGGAAAAACTGTTTTTT. It is translated as CATQRESGGEKLFF.

This clone showed up many times. The chain recombines TRBV5-1 with TRBJ1-6; no clear D gene. Germline values: CDR1 SGHRS, CDR2 YFSETQ. V was pared by 0 bases and J by 10 bases, with 11 bases between. The CDR3 length is 14 residues. CDR3 sequence reads: CASSLGLQISPLHF. DNA for the CDR3: TGCGCCAGCAGCTTGGGGCTACAGATATCACCCCTCCACTTT.

The chain uses TRBV10-3 and TRBJ1-4; the match to TRBD1 covers 8 bases. CDR1 and CDR2 from the germline V gene are ENHRY and SYGVKD. The V gene end was trimmed by 4 bases and the J gene end by 7 bases; junction bases not matched to a gene: 8. The CDR3 consists of 15 residues. The chain's CDR3 is CAISGTTGGGEKLFF. The DNA for the CDR3 is TGTGCCATCAGTGGCACCACAGGGGGAGGTGAAAAACTGTTTTTT.

The chain employs TRBV28 and TRBJ2-3; the D gene is possibly TRBD2 (5 bases). The CDR3 totals 15 residues. Germline CDR1 MDHEN, CDR2 SYDVKM. V lost 2 bases to trimming and J lost 3 bases, with 12 bases between them. The CDR3 here is CASSLTGVKTDTQYF. The CDR3 DNA reads TGTGCCAGCAGTTTAACCGGGGTTAAGACAGATACGCAGTATTTT.

The gene calls are TRBV9 and TRBJ2-5; D is perhaps TRBD2 (6 bases). The germline V gene encodes CDR1 SGDLS and CDR2 YYNGEE. Trimming stripped 0 bases from V and 4 bases from J, with 13 bases between. The CDR3 consists of 15 residues. The CDR3 nucleotides read TGTGCCAGCAGCGTAGGCGGGACGGCCCCAGAGACCCAGTACTTC. Translating it yields CASSVGGTAPETQYF.

This sequence joins TRBV25-1 and TRBJ2-7; D remains ambiguous. V gave up 4 bases and J gave up 6 bases, with 16 bases separating them. Per germline, CDR1 MGHDK and CDR2 SYGVNS. This CDR3 has 14 amino acids. CDR3 protein: CASSVTQLSPEQYF. CDR3 bases: TGTGCCAGCAGTGTGACCCAACTATCGCCCGAGCAGTACTTC.

The V gene is TRBV6-6, the J gene TRBJ1-1; a weak D match, TRBD1 (6 bases). The CDR3 spans 15 residues. V was pared by 7 bases and J by 5 bases, with 20 bases between. CDR1 MNHNY and CDR2 SVGAGI come from the germline V gene (reference sequence). DNA for the CDR3: TGTGCCAGCAACCAACAGGGAAGGGTGATGACTGAAGCTTTCTTT. It specifies CASNQQGRVMTEAFF.

The chain combines TRBV7-9 with TRBJ1-5; D might be TRBD1 (5 bases). Trimming removed 4 bases from V and 4 bases from J, with 8 bases in between. The CDR3 is made up of 13 amino acids. Germline V gives CDR1 SEHNR, CDR2 FQNEAQ (reference sequence). CDR3 in DNA: TGTGCCAGCAGCTGGGGGGAAAATCAGCCCCAGCATTTT. It yields the protein CASSWGENQPQHF. The full variable domain, with the rest looked up from reference TRBV7-9 and TRBJ1-5, is DTGVSQNPRHKITKRGQNVTFRCDPISEHNRLYWYRQTLGQGPEFLTYFQNEAQLEKSRLLSDRFSAERPKGSFSTLEIQRTEQGDSAMYLCASSWGENQPQHFGDGTRLSIL.

The sample holds a few counts of this clone. The chain combines TRBV19 with TRBJ2-4, with 10 positions matching TRBD1. Germline V gene lookup returns CDR1 LNHDA and CDR2 SQIVND (reference sequence). V trimming: 5 bases; J trimming: 2 bases; junction bases outside the gene matches: 3. The CDR3 has 15 residues. CDR3 nucleotide sequence: TGTGCCAGTAGTCCGGGACAGGGGACCAAAAACATTCAGTACTTC. It is translated as CASSPGQGTKNIQYF.

The chain couples TRBV10-3 to TRBJ2-3; 12 bases fit TRBD1. After removal of 6 bases from V and 3 bases from J, the junction contained 4 bases not matched to a gene. Germline values: CDR1 ENHRY, CDR2 SYGVKD. This CDR3 spans 15 amino acids. CDR3 amino acids: CAIRPGQGATDTQYF. The CDR3 region has the DNA TGTGCCATCAGGCCGGGACAGGGGGCAACAGATACGCAGTATTTT.

V and J are TRBV12-3 or TRBV12-4 and TRBJ1-2; TRBD1 might be the D (5 bases). This CDR3 region has 13 residues. Between the trimmed V and J ends, which lost 0 bases and 8 bases, there was a span of 10 bases. The chain's CDR3 is CASSLAGRGGYTF. The CDR3 DNA reads TGTGCCAGCAGTTTAGCAGGGAGGGGAGGCTACACCTTC.